This TCR beta chain derives from a study of blood T cell repertoires in COVID-19. For the study at large: The samples span acute and convalescent COVID-19 from the United States, Italy and Spain. Sources were T cells, B-cell-depleted T cells, or PBMCs; the material itself was cDNA or gDNA.

CDR1 and CDR2 (germline): LGHNA, YNFKEQ. The CDR3 spans 16 residues. Trimming took 2 bases from V and 6 from J; bases not matched to a gene: 9. The assay was immunoSEQ multiplex PCR, and TCRdb's table has in-frame clones only and misses some. Of fewer than 250,000 clones in the sample, approximately 83% were seen once. Sequenced sample: PBMCs or T cells enriched from blood (not recorded which). The source of this sequence is a woman in her thirties or forties who had been exposed to COVID-19. V is TRBV4-2 and J is TRBJ2-1, with 8 bases identical to TRBD2. DNA for the CDR3: TGTGCCAGCAGCCAAACCGGGACTAGTCCCTCCAATGAGCAGTTCTTC. This gives the protein CASSQTGTSPSNEQFF.